This TCR beta chain derives from a study of blood T cell repertoires in COVID-19. Generated by immunoSEQ multiplex PCR, the TCRdb table keeps only in-frame clones and is missing some. The repertoire holds a few hundred thousand clones, around 87% seen once, with 1% in the top ten. This sequence was found in a man aged 18 to 30 who had recovered from COVID-19. The sample taken for sequencing was PBMCs or T cells enriched from blood (not recorded which).

The CDR3, as DNA: TGCGCCAGCTGGGGGGGGAACCTACGGGGCTACACCTTC. It codes for CASWGGNLRGYTF. The chain employs TRBV10-2 and TRBJ1-2, with D tentatively TRBD1 (5 bases). V lost 8 bases and J lost 8, with 18 bases in between. This CDR3 contains 13 residues. The germline CDR1 and CDR2 sequences are WSHSY and SAAADI.